This is a list of T cell receptor beta chains from one sample in a study of T cell responses to AZD1222 COVID-19 vaccine. The table came from immunoSEQ multiplex PCR; TCRdb's copy has only in-frame clones and leaves some out. The table shows some 160,000 clones, with approximately 90% occurring only once. The material sequenced was peripheral blood, taken on day 0 of AZD1222 vaccination. The receptors here all came from an adult in good health. Both conserved end residues are part of each CDR3. The order of the fields is clone size, V gene, J gene, D gene, CDR3 DNA, CDR3 protein. D genes are given only for firm matches. The size field is filled for only some rows; it gives once, few, many or a size class.

-	TRBV7-2	TRBJ2-7	-	TGTGCCAGCAGCTTAGGGCTAGGGGCCTACGAGCAGTACTTC	CASSLGLGAYEQYF
-	TRBV11-2	TRBJ1-4	-	TGTGCCAGCAGCTTAAGTGGGGCAGGGTATAATGAAAAACTGTTTTTT	CASSLSGAGYNEKLFF
-	TRBV7-8	TRBJ2-1	-	TGTGCCAGCAGCTTATGGCGGACAGCGAGCTCCTACAATGAGCAGTTCTTC	CASSLWRTASSYNEQFF
-	TRBV7-6	TRBJ1-5	-	TGTGCCAGCAGCCCCGCGGCGGGAAAGCCCCAGCATTTT	CASSPAAGKPQHF
-	TRBV5-4	TRBJ2-7	-	TGTGCCAGCAGCCCGCAGCGTACCGCTAACAACGAGCAGTACTTC	CASSPQRTANNEQYF
-	TRBV5-1	TRBJ2-7	-	TGCGCCAGCAGCTTGGAGGTCGGCGGCAGGATAGGCTACGAGCAGTACTTC	CASSLEVGGRIGYEQYF
-	TRBV7-8	TRBJ1-5	-	TGTGCCAGCAGCTCAGGGAGGGGGGGCAATCAGCCCCAGCATTTT	CASSSGRGGNQPQHF
-	TRBV19	TRBJ1-2	-	TGTGCCAGTAGTCCGGGTAGGGACACGAAGGGCTACACCTTC	CASSPGRDTKGYTF
-	TRBV2	TRBJ2-5	-	TGTGCCAGCGTGTCTAGCGTAGGTCAAGAGACCCAGTACTTC	CASVSSVGQETQYF
-	TRBV5-4	TRBJ1-1	-	TGTGCCAGCAGTCGTACGCGGCTGAGGGGCACTGAAGCTTTCTTT	CASSRTRLRGTEAFF
-	TRBV7-3	TRBJ2-3	TRBD2	TGTGCCAGCAGCTTAAGCGGGGGGAGCACAGATACGCAGTATTTT	CASSLSGGSTDTQYF
-	TRBV27	TRBJ1-6	-	TGTGCCAGCAGTTTAGGGCCCCCTGGGCCCCGAGGTTCACCCCTCCACTTT	CASSLGPPGPRGSPLHF
-	TRBV6-5	TRBJ1-3	-	TGTGCCAGCAGCGCTCCTGGGGGATTGGGAAACACCATATATTTT	CASSAPGGLGNTIYF
-	TRBV7-2	TRBJ2-5	TRBD2	TGTGCCAGCAGCTTCTCGCGGGAGTGGGAGACCCAGTACTTC	CASSFSREWETQYF
-	TRBV21-1	TRBJ1-5	-	TGTGCCAGCAGCAAAGAAACTCTTACGGGACAGGGGGGCTCTTATAGCAATCAGCCCCAGCATTTT	CASSKETLTGQGGSYSNQPQHF
-	TRBV15	TRBJ1-4	-	TGTGCCACCAGCAGGGGGGTAAATGAAAAACTGTTTTTT	CATSRGVNEKLFF
once	TRBV21-1	TRBJ2-7	-	TGTGCCAGCAGCAAATTGAGCCACGAGCAGTACTTC	CASSKLSHEQYF
-	TRBV7-9	TRBJ1-1	TRBD1	TGTGCCAGCAGCTTAAGACAGGGGGAGAACACTGAAGCTTTCTTT	CASSLRQGENTEAFF
-	TRBV7-3	TRBJ2-7	-	TGTGCCAGCAGCTCGGCCGGGGAAGCACCGTACTTC	CASSSAGEAPYF
once	TRBV28	TRBJ2-7	TRBD1	TGTGCCAGCAGTTTGGCAGCAGGGGGCTGGTACGAGCAGTACTTC	CASSLAAGGWYEQYF
-	TRBV30	TRBJ2-1	-	TGTGCCTGGAGGGATAGCTCCTACAATGAGCAGTTCTTC	CAWRDSSYNEQFF
-	TRBV7-2	TRBJ2-7	TRBD2	TGTGCCAGCAGCTTCGCGGGAGGCCCCTACGAGCAGTACTTC	CASSFAGGPYEQYF
-	TRBV6-2/TRBV6-3	TRBJ1-5	TRBD1	TGTGCCAGCAGTTCGGACAGGGAGAGTCAGCCCCAGCATTTT	CASSSDRESQPQHF
-	TRBV11-3	TRBJ2-1	-	TGTGCCAGCAGCTTAGACCCCCCGGGCCTGGGGAGCTCCTACAATGAGCAGTTCTTC	CASSLDPPGLGSSYNEQFF
-	TRBV28	TRBJ1-1	TRBD1	TGTGCCAGCAGTTTGGAACAGGGGCCTGAAGCTTTCTTT	CASSLEQGPEAFF
-	TRBV7-2	TRBJ2-7	TRBD2	TGTGCCAGCAGCTTGGAAGCGGGAGGGCGAAACTACGAGCAGTACTTC	CASSLEAGGRNYEQYF
-	TRBV28	TRBJ2-5	TRBD2	TGTGCCAGCGGGCGGGGGGCCTCACGGGTCGGGACCCAGTACTTC	CASGRGASRVGTQYF
-	TRBV12-3/TRBV12-4	TRBJ2-7	-	TGTGCCAGCGCGGGATCCGAGCAGTACTTC	CASAGSEQYF
-	TRBV11-2	TRBJ1-3	-	TGTGCCAGCAGCATTCCCTCAGGGAGTGGAAACACCATATATTTT	CASSIPSGSGNTIYF
once	TRBV3-1/TRBV3-2	TRBJ2-5	TRBD2	TGTGCCAGCAGCCAGGAACCTAGCGGGAGGGCCGGGGAGACCCAGTACTTC	CASSQEPSGRAGETQYF
-	TRBV5-1	TRBJ2-7	TRBD2	TGCGCCAGCAGCTTGGGGACTAGCGAGAAAACCTACGAGCAGTACTTC	CASSLGTSEKTYEQYF
-	TRBV11-1	TRBJ2-3	-	TGTGCCAGCAGTTTGGCGTCAACAGATACGCAGTATTTT	CASSLASTDTQYF
-	TRBV30	TRBJ1-1	TRBD1	TGTGCCTGGAGTACGGGACAGGGGAACACTGAAGCTTTCTTT	CAWSTGQGNTEAFF
-	TRBV25-1	TRBJ2-1	TRBD2	TGTGCCAGCAGTGAATCGAGGCTAGCGGGACCCTACAATGAGCAGTTCTTC	CASSESRLAGPYNEQFF
few	TRBV7-8	TRBJ1-1	TRBD1	TGTGCCAGCAGCCTGAACAGGGGGCAGCACACTGAAGCTTTCTTT	CASSLNRGQHTEAFF
-	TRBV28	TRBJ2-7	TRBD1	TGTGCCAGCAGTTTATGGGGGGACAGATACGAGCAGTACTTC	CASSLWGDRYEQYF
-	TRBV19	TRBJ2-3	-	TGTGCCAGTAGTAATTGGCGGGTCAGCACAGATACGCAGTATTTT	CASSNWRVSTDTQYF
-	TRBV19	TRBJ2-1	TRBD2	TGTGCCAGTAGTATCGGCGGGAGGTACAATGAGCAGTTCTTC	CASSIGGRYNEQFF
-	TRBV28	TRBJ2-2	-	TGTGCCAGCAGTTTATGGGTGGACGGGGAGCTGTTTTTT	CASSLWVDGELFF
-	TRBV9	TRBJ2-5	TRBD1	TGTGCCAGCAGCGTAGGGACAGGGAGAGAGACCCAGTACTTC	CASSVGTGRETQYF
-	TRBV6-2/TRBV6-3	TRBJ2-7	-	TGTGCCAGCAGTTACTCGAGGCTAGACTACGAGCAGTACTTC	CASSYSRLDYEQYF
-	TRBV6-5	TRBJ1-4	-	TGTGCCAGCAGCCCCTTGGGAGGGTATAATGAAAAACTGTTTTTT	CASSPLGGYNEKLFF
-	TRBV2	TRBJ1-2	-	TGTGCCAGCAGGTCGGCAAACTATGGCTACACCTTC	CASRSANYGYTF
-	TRBV4-3	TRBJ2-3	-	TGCGCCAGCAGCCAAGATCGAGTAGGCACAGATACGCAGTATTTT	CASSQDRVGTDTQYF
-	TRBV5-4	TRBJ1-2	TRBD1	TGTGCCATCCTCCCCAAAACCTCAGGGGGCGCTGGCTACACCTTC	CAILPKTSGGAGYTF
-	TRBV19	TRBJ1-1	-	TGTGCCAGTAGTATAGGGGGGGGGCGATGGCAGCACACTGAAGCTTTCTTT	CASSIGGGRWQHTEAFF
-	TRBV6-5	TRBJ1-1	-	TGTGCCAGCAGTTACGCGGGGAGGAACACTGAAGCTTTCTTT	CASSYAGRNTEAFF
-	TRBV3-1/TRBV3-2	TRBJ2-7	TRBD1	TGTGCCAGCAGCTCCTATCCGGGACAGGGGAGTGAACAGTACTTC	CASSSYPGQGSEQYF
once	TRBV28	TRBJ2-7	-	TGTGCCAGCTCTGTGGGAGGTCCCCCCTACGAGCAGTACTTC	CASSVGGPPYEQYF
-	TRBV12-3/TRBV12-4	TRBJ1-5	-	TGTGCCAGCAGTTTCAGGCTTAATCAGCCCCAGCATTTT	CASSFRLNQPQHF
few	TRBV7-3	TRBJ2-7	-	TGTGCCAGCAGCTTAAATCACGGACCCTACGAGCAGTACTTC	CASSLNHGPYEQYF
-	TRBV10-1	TRBJ2-3	-	TGCGCCAGCAGTGAGACACTAGCAGATACGCAGTATTTT	CASSETLADTQYF